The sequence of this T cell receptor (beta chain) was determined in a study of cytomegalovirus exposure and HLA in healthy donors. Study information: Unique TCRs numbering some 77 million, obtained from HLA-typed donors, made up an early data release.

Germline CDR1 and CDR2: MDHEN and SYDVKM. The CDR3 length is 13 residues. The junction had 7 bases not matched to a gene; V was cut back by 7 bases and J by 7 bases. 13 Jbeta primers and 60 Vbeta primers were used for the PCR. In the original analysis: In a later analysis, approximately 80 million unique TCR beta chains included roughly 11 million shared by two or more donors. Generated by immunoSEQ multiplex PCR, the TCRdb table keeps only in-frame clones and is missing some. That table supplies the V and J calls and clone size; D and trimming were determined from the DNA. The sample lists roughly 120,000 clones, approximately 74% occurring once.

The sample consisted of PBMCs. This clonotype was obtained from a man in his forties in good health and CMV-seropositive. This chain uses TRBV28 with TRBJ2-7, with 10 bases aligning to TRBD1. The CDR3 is CASTGTGVREQYF. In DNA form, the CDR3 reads TGTGCCAGCACTGGGACAGGGGTGAGGGAGCAGTACTTC. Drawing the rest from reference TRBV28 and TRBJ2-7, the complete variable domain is DVKVTQSSRYLVKRTGEKVFLECVQDMDHENMFWYRQDPGLGLRLIYFSYDVKMKEKGDIPEGYSVSREKKERFSLILESASTNQTSMYLCASTGTGVREQYFGPGTRLTVT.